This TCR beta chain was identified in a study of tumor-infiltrating lymphocytes in primary liver carcinoma (dated by TCRdb to between 2016 and 2019). Study-level background: Of the five patients, three men and two women aged 30 to 69 years, four had hepatocellular carcinoma and one had combined HCC and intrahepatic cholangiocarcinoma. For each liver tumor, the study sampled five regions along with adjacent normal tissue and blood, and applied TCRbeta repertoire sequencing, expression microarrays and whole-exome sequencing. Tumors of the five patients were stage T1-T3 N0M0 with maximum diameters of roughly 4.2 to 10 cm. Each sample produced about 3.5 to 7.13 million productive TCRbeta reads, and read depth showed no significant difference between tissue types. Reproducibility between technical replicate repertoires was high, with correlation coefficients above 0.98 and mean shared-clone rates roughly 0.87. A total of approximately 35 specimens from 5 patients, comprising roughly 25 tumor regions, 5 adjacent noncancerous liver tissues and 5 peripheral blood samples, were covered by TCRbeta repertoire sequencing. To link TCRbeta repertoire diversity with the local molecular phenotype, the approximately 23 tumor region samples were profiled using Agilent mRNA microarrays. Broader findings and caveats from the paper: Pairs of tumor regions showed greater repertoire overlap (mean roughly 35%) than tumor-adjacent pairs (17%) or tumor-blood pairs (approximately 15%), which is consistent with antigen-driven expansion. Just about 7.5-25% of top clones turned up in all five regions of a tumor, which suggests spatial heterogeneity among tumor-infiltrating T cells. With just 4 or 5 patients in the study, the authors point out that the findings should be validated in a larger study. Since the samples were bulk and unsorted, there was no way to compare CD4+ and CD8+ T cell repertoires. Only the TCR beta chain was sequenced, so true repertoire diversity is likely underestimated because unpaired alpha chains were not captured. The top 250 clones accounted for a significantly greater share of the repertoire in tumors than in blood (p = 0.039).

To note about this clonotype: It lacks a known antigen. No clone much larger than this one lies a single base away; base qualities are absent.

Total RNA and DNA were co-extracted from about 20-30 mg of bulk tissue with the AllPrep DNA/RNA mini kit, without cell sorting. Between November 2015 and early 2016, roughly 5 patients in China with histopathologically diagnosed primary liver carcinoma had their tumors surgically resected. At the time of sampling, the patients were treatment-naive and had chronic HBV infection. Each tumor was sampled at five spatially separated regions: the tumor centre plus the superior, inferior, left-lateral and right-lateral poles. According to histology, viable tumor cells made up more than 85% of every tumor sample. Each fresh piece of tumor and adjacent tissue was cut in two, with one half stored in RNAlater at -80 degrees C and the other half sent for histology. The CDR1 and CDR2 encoded by the germline V gene are SGDLS and YYNGEE. From its cysteine to its phenylalanine, the CDR3 spans 18 amino acids. Just CDR3 DNA is preserved here, 54 bases in frame from base 1. V has 0 bases trimmed and J has 1 base trimmed; junction bases matching no gene number 6.

TCRbeta-specific cDNA was reverse-transcribed from 500 to 550 ng total RNA using a constant-region primer and ProtoScript II reverse transcriptase. TCRbeta libraries were built with three nested multiplex PCR rounds, a slightly modified ARM-PCR procedure. Each of the first two PCR rounds ran for approximately 11 cycles and used multiplex TRBV1-TRBV30 forward primers together with a Cbeta reverse primer. Sample barcodes and Illumina adapters were added in a final 25-cycle PCR using Deep VentR polymerase. Amplicons of 200-500 bp were gel-purified with a QIAquick gel extraction kit before sequencing. TCRbeta amplicons were sequenced on an Illumina HiSeq 2500 with 250-bp paired-end reads. In the authors' own workflow: To recover full CDR3 sequences, reads were quality-trimmed using Trimmomatic v0.33 and paired reads were then merged using FLASH v1.2.11. V, D and J germline segments were assigned to the rearranged TCRbeta sequences by MiGEC v1.2.1b. Clonotype statistics, along with Shannon-Wiener diversity indices, were calculated using VDJtools v1.0.0. Except for diversity analysis, only each sample's 250 most abundant clonotypes were used in subsequent analyses to reduce sampling bias. Using fastp at Q25 and MiXCR, TCRdb reprocessed the public reads and kept productive beta chains. Each record represents a unique CDR3 protein, reported with the most common genes and DNA among its rows. The V and J calls here are based on TCRdb, not the publication. The sample has about 99,000 distinct CDR3 sequences on record, more than 65% of them singletons. Jointly, the top ten make up 9% to 10% of the sample.

Sequencing was performed on liver tumor tissue from sampling region 5. The sample's cell subset or site label, decoded: tumor region T5, tumor centre. This receptor was obtained from a woman in her sixties or seventies with primary liver carcinoma and hepatitis B virus infection. The receptor chain draws on TRBV9 and TRBJ1-3; 11 bases in the middle match TRBD1. In nucleotides, the sequence is TGTGCCAGCAGCGTAGGGGACAGGGGGAAAAGTTCTGGAAACACCATATATTTT. It codes for CASSVGDRGKSSGNTIYF.